There are many counts of the clone carrying this TCR beta chain. Its matching antigen is unknown. This specimen belongs to a study of T-cell reconstitution after alpha-beta-depleted transplantation in children. General observations from the study: T-cell numbers and diversity, one year after transplant, stemmed largely from T cells that were newly produced. From surviving recipient T cells and thymic progenitors came the high day-60 TCRbeta diversity observed in some patients.

V was pared by 3 bases and J by 5 bases, with 19 bases between. CDR3 length: 16 amino acids. The germline CDR1 and CDR2 sequences are SGHAT and FQNNGV. During its preparation, the TCRbeta library received unique molecular identifiers. TCRdb independently ran MiXCR on the PCR reads; one entry per CDR3 protein. The repertoire holds around 200,000 distinct CDR3 sequences, with 9.5% to 13% as singletons. The sequence derives from a child under two years old with acute myeloid leukemia, due to receive a stem cell transplant. The gene calls are TRBV11-2 and TRBJ2-5; either TRBD1 or TRBD2 may supply D (5 bases each). The sequences come from PBMCs, collected before TCRalphabeta/CD19-depleted stem cell transplant. The CDR3 DNA reads TGTGCCAGCAGCTTCCCGGAGGCAGGGCCTCGGGAGACCCAGTACTTC. It codes for CASSFPEAGPRETQYF.